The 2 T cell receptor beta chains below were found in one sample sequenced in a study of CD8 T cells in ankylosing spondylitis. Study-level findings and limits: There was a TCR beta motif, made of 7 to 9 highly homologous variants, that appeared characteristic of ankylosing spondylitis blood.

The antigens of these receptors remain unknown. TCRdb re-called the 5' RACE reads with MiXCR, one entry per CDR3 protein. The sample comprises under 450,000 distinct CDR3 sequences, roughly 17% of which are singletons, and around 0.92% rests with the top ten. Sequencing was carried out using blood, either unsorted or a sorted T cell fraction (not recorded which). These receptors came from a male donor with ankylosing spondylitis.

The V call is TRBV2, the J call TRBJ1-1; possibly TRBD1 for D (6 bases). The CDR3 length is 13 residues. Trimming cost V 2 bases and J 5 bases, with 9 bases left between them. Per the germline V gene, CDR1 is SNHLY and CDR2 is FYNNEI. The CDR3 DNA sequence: TGTGCCAGCAGTGAACGGACAGAAACTGAAGCTTTCTTT. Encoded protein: CASSERTETEAFF.

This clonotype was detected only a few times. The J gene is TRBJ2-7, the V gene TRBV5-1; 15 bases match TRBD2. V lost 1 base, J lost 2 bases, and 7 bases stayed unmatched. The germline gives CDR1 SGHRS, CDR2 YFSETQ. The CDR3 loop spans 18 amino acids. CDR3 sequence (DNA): TGCGCCAGCAGCTTGCTGGGACTAGCGGGGGGCGCCACCTACGAGCAGTACTTC. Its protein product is CASSLLGLAGGATYEQYF. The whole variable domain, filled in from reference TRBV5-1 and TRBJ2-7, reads KAGVTQTPRYLIKTRGQQVTLSCSPISGHRSVSWYQQTPGQGLQFLFEYFSETQRNKGNFPGRFSGRQFSNSRSEMNVSTLELGDSALYLCASSLLGLAGGATYEQYFGPGTRLTVT.